This T cell receptor (beta chain) is from a study of T cell responses to AZD1222 COVID-19 vaccine. Regarding this clone: What it recognizes is unknown.

TCRdb's copy holds only in-frame clones and misses some; the assay was immunoSEQ multiplex PCR. This table has over 150,000 clones, about 91% appearing once. This CDR3 region has 18 residues. Trimming took 7 bases from V and 0 from J; bases not matched to a gene: 13. The germline V gene encodes CDR1 PRHDT and CDR2 FYEKMQ (reference sequence). Study conclusions and caveats: A mostly white British donor set with more females was recruited, and clonal diversity was possibly underestimated. Repertoire samples came only from after the peak T cell response. Regions left unmutated in variants are reportedly the target of nearly half of spike-specific TCRs. Rises in breadth and depth of Spike-specific TCRs came after two AZD1222 doses.

The material sequenced was peripheral blood, taken on day 0 of MenACWY control vaccination. The receptor comes from an adult in good health. The V and J genes are TRBV13 and TRBJ2-1; 9 bases are a match to TRBD2. The CDR3 reads CASTPGVSSGTSYNEQFF. The CDR3 DNA sequence: TGTGCCAGCACCCCGGGGGTGTCTAGCGGGACCTCCTACAATGAGCAGTTCTTC.